This TCR beta chain was profiled in a study of T cells in Graves' hyperthyroidism and ophthalmopathy (dated by TCRdb to 2018 to 2020). Background on the whole study: Peripheral blood was sampled at the time of initial diagnosis, prior to any treatment. TCR V-J signatures able to tell the groups apart were searched for in a discovery cohort of approximately 95 patients, of whom roughly 42 had Graves' ophthalmopathy and 57 had stable Graves' hyperthyroidism. An independent validation cohort of under 20 hyperthyroidism patients and 17 patients who later progressed to ophthalmopathy tested prospective prediction of ophthalmopathy. The roughly 91 discovery patients were randomly split 7:3 into training and test sets. In six Graves' hyperthyroidism patients, the study also compared T-cell repertoires from thyroid tissue with T-cell repertoires from blood. Following sampling, methimazole starting at 30 mg daily was given to hyperthyroidism patients, and high-dose intravenous methylprednisolone was given to ophthalmopathy patients. TCR Vbeta CDR3 sequencing of 140 or so peripheral blood samples (roughly 41 ophthalmopathy, 70 to 85 hyperthyroidism and roughly 17 progressor patients) is reported in the paper. The paper's findings and limits, for the study overall: Blood samples also contained most of the expanded thyroid clonotypes (frequency above 0.001), which suggests that blood repertoires may reflect thyroid immune responses. Ophthalmopathy was separated from stable hyperthyroidism by a 13 V-J signature model, with approximately 86% sensitivity and about 84% specificity obtained in cross-validation and 80%/75% obtained in testing. In validation, progression to ophthalmopathy was predicted by the model with nearly 71% sensitivity and roughly 76% specificity, a median of approximately 6.5 months before onset. No statistical method was used to set the sample size in advance, and investigators knew the group allocation.

Ophthalmopathy patients had moderately to severely active disease, Clinical Activity Score of at least 3, NOSPECS grade of at least 4, and duration under 3 months. Any patient with an uncontrolled infection, another autoimmune disease, pregnancy or lactation was excluded. Clinical symptoms, serum thyroxine and TRAb, thyroid ultrasound, and orbital computed tomography formed the basis for the diagnoses. PBMCs were isolated from about 10 ml of fresh peripheral blood by Ficoll-Paque density gradient centrifugation. Trizol reagent was used to extract total RNA, and RNA quality was then checked on an Agilent 2100 Bioanalyzer. About this clonotype: Which antigen it targets is not known. No qualities accompany the bases; no much larger clone lies one base away.

From its cysteine to its phenylalanine, the CDR3 spans 16 amino acids. Of all the DNA, just the CDR3 is kept, 48 bases in frame from base 1. From the germline V gene, CDR1 is SGDLS and CDR2 is YYNGEE. For this chain, trimming is 3 bases at the V end and 4 bases at the J end, and the number of junction bases without a gene match is 9. The TCR beta CDR3 regions were amplified from the RNA transcripts. The TCR CDR3 was subjected to a first round of RT-PCR using the HTBI primer set and the Qiagen OneStep RT-PCR kit. A second multiplex PCR round built the libraries, followed by size selection and purification. Paired-end sequencing of the libraries was performed with 100 bp reads on an Illumina HiSeq2000. The authors' pipeline ran thus. SOAPnuke was used to process the raw data, removing reads that contained adapters or uncalled bases, had a mean Phred below 15, or lacked an exact match to the constant primer or identifier. COPE v1.2.5 was used to merge high-quality paired reads, and clonotypes were defined as unique nucleotide sequences. MiTCR v1.1 was used to align clonotypes to the IMGT TRBV, TRBD and TRBJ reference segments. The analysis was restricted to V-J combinations with a frequency above 0.0001, which together covered 99.2% of the repertoires. The TCS score was defined as the ratio of F50 (clonal expansion) to E x V (chaos), calculated using BLOSUM62-based TCRdist between CDR3 peptides within each V-J. Welch's t-statistics and random forest reduced several hundred V-J features to 13, which were used in a naive Bayes classifier (R e1071). TCRdb handled the public reads itself, with Q25 trimming in fastp and clone calling in MiXCR, and kept productive beta chains. Records with the same CDR3 protein are collapsed into one entry carrying the most frequent genes and DNA. The V and J calls here are based on TCRdb, not the publication. In all, the sample holds around 600,000 distinct CDR3 sequences, and 14% of those were seen once. The leading ten clones occupy 7% to 9% of the sample.

Input material: blood. The sequence links TRBV9 to TRBJ2-2, and 7 bases in between align with TRBD1. This sequence was found in a woman aged 18 to 35 with Graves' ophthalmopathy. The CDR3 reads CASSGNRGRITGELFF. The DNA sequence is TGTGCCAGCAGCGGCAACAGGGGACGGATCACCGGGGAGCTGTTTTTT.